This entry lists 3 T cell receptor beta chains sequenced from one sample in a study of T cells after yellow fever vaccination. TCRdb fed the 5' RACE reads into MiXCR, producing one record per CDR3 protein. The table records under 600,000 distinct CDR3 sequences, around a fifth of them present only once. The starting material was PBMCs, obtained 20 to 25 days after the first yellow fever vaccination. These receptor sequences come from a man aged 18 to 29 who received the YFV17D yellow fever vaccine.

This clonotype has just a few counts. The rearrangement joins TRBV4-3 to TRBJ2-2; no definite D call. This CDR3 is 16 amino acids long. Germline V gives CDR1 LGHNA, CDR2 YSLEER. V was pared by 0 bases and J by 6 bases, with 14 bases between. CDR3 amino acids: CASSQDPLVVPGELFF. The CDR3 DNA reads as TGCGCCAGCAGCCAAGATCCGCTAGTTGTCCCCGGGGAGCTGTTTTTT.

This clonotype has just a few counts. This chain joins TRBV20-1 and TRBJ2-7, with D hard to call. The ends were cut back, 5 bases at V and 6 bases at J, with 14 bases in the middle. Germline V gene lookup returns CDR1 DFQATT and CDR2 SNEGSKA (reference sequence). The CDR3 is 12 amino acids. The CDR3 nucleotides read TGCAGTGCTGAGACGTCCTGGGGCGAGCAGTACGTC. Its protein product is CSAETSWGEQYV.

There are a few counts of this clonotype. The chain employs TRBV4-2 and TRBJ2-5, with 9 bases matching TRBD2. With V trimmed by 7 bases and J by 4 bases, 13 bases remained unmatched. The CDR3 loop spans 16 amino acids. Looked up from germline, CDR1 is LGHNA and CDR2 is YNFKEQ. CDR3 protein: CASNRRPGLAVETQYF. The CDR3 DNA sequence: TGTGCCAGCAACCGGCGACCGGGACTAGCTGTAGAGACCCAGTACTTC.